This entry describes one TCR beta chain. This specimen comes from a study of blood T cell repertoires in COVID-19. V lost 3 bases, J lost 3 bases, and 7 bases stayed unmatched. This CDR3 is built from 15 residues. Germline V lookup: CDR1 DFQATT, CDR2 SNEGSKA (reference sequence). TCRdb's copy holds only in-frame clones and misses some; the assay was immunoSEQ multiplex PCR. The sample has tens of thousands of clones; roughly 83% are singletons. The specimen was peripheral blood. The clonotype was recovered from an elderly man with active COVID-19. This chain connects TRBV20-1 to TRBJ2-3; 9 bases are a match to TRBD2. The CDR3 reads CSASQVRGGTDTQYF. The CDR3 DNA reads as TGCAGTGCTAGTCAGGTGCGGGGGGGAACAGATACGCAGTATTTT.